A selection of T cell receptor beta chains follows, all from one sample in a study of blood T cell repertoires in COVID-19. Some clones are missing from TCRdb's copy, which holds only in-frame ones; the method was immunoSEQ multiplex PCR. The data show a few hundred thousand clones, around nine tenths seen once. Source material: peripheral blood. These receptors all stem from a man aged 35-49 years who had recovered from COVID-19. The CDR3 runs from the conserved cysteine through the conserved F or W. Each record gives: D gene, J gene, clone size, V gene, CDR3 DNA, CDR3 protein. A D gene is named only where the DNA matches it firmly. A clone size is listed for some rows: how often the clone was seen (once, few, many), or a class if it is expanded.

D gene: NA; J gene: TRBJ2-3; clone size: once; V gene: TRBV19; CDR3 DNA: TGTGCCAGTAGTAAGGGTCTGGAGGCTAGGCCAGATACGCAGTATTTT; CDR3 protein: CASSKGLEARPDTQYF
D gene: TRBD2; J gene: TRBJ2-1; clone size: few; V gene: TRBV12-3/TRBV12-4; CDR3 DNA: TGTGCCAGCAGTTTCGGGGGGGAGTTCTTC; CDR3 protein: CASSFGGEFF
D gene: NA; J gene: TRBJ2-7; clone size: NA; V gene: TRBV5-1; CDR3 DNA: TGCGCCAGCAGCTCTCCGGGACATAGAGCTTCCTACGAGCAGTACTTC; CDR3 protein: CASSSPGHRASYEQYF
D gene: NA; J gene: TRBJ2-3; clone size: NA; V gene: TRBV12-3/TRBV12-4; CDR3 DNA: TGTGCCAGCAGCTTGTTAGATACGCAGTATTTT; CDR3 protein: CASSLLDTQYF
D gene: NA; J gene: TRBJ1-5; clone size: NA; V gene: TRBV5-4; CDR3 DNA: TGTGCCAGCAGCTTGGACAGGGCTAGCAATCAGCCCCAGCATTTT; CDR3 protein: CASSLDRASNQPQHF
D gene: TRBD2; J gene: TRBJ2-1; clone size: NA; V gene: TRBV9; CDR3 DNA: TGTGCCAGCAGCGTAGGGGGACTAGGAGTCTATGAGCAGTTCTTC; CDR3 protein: CASSVGGLGVYEQFF
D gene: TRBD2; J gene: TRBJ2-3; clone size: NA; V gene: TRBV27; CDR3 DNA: TGTGCCAGCAGTCTAAGGGGTCCTAGCGGGGGCACAGATACGCAGTATTTT; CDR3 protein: CASSLRGPSGGTDTQYF
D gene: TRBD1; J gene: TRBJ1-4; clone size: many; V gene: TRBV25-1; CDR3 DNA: TGTGCCAGCAGTTCCAACTCGGACAGGGGGTACGAAAAACTGTTTTTT; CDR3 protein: CASSSNSDRGYEKLFF
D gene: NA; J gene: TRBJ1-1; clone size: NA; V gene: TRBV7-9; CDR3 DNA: TGTGCCAGCAGCCCCCAAAGGGGAGGCTCGAACACTGAAGCTTTCTTT; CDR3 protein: CASSPQRGGSNTEAFF
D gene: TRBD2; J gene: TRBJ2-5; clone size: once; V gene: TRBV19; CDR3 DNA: TGTGCCAGTACCCCAACGACTAGCGGGGGTAAAGAGACCCAGTACTTC; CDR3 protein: CASTPTTSGGKETQYF
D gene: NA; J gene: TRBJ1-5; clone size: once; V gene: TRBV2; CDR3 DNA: TGTGCCAGCAGTGCCGCACGACGGGATCAGCCCCAGCATTTT; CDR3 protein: CASSAARRDQPQHF